This T cell receptor beta chain stems from a study of neurological immune-mediated disorders (dated by TCRdb to the late 2010s). About the study as a whole: The study compared peripheral blood TCR-beta repertoires of HTLV-I-associated myelopathy (HAM/TSP) patients, multiple sclerosis patients and healthy controls using UMI-based sequencing. The roughly 110 TCR-beta libraries included longitudinal samples, technical triplicates and paired sorted CD4+ and CD8+ T-cell subsets alongside PBMC samples. The cohort comprised about 70 subjects: 14 HAM/TSP patients, approximately 34 multiple sclerosis patients and 20 or so healthy controls. Here is what the overall study found, with its caveats: TCR clonal expansion was highest in HAM/TSP patients and lowest in MS patients, with MS patients falling below even healthy controls. No identical CDR3 amino acid sequences were shared among expanded clones across subjects, suggesting private TCR-beta repertoires in all groups.

Blood bank volunteers in Maryland, USA served as the healthy controls. For sorted-subset TCR libraries, over 900,000 sorted CD4+ or CD8+ T cells were used. Peripheral blood was subjected to Ficoll-Hypaque density gradient centrifugation to isolate PBMCs, which were then cryopreserved in liquid nitrogen. Paired sorted CD4+ and CD8+ subsets came from healthy controls, HAM/TSP patients and MS patients. V and J are truncated by 5 bases and 0 bases respectively, leaving an intervening sequence of 9 bases. The CDR3 covers 14 residues, taking in both the cysteine and the phenylalanine. The entry retains the CDR3 DNA only, 42 bases that are in frame from base 1. This clonotype has ten or more counts. Its antigen remains unidentified. The record has no base qualities; no much larger clone is one base away. To synthesize cDNA, template-switch 5'RACE was performed with a primer carrying a 10-nucleotide random unique molecular identifier so that each TCR transcript was tagged. Every sequencing run covered 15-18 subjects and yielded more than 170 million TCR-beta sequences. Total RNA was extracted with the RNeasy kit. The KAPA Real-time Library Amplification kit was used to amplify TCR-beta VDJ regions with primers targeting the TCR constant region and the 5'RACE anchor. A first PCR added sample indexes and Illumina adaptors, and a second PCR then raised library yield. The roughly 650 bp TCR product was size-selected on a 2% E-gel SizeSelection system after Ampure bead purification. Library quality was checked on a Bioanalyzer, concentration was measured with Qubit, and libraries were quantified with the Kapa Library Quantification kit before pooling. Libraries were sequenced paired-end 2 x 150 bp on an Illumina HiSeq 2500. To increase sequence diversity, 25-30% phiX was spiked into each library pool. On the study's bioinformatics: Quality-filtered reads were processed with the UMI-based MiGEC pipeline, which removed over 75% of raw TCR sequences during error correction. VDJ genes were aligned to IMGT germline references, and clonotypes were defined by unique CDR3 amino acid sequence plus V-J genes. Clonal expansion, Shannon diversity and CDR3 relatedness were evaluated with VDJtools (CalcPairwiseDistances, ClusterSamples), while phylogenetic trees were built in CLCbio workbench. Clones with at least 8 unique UMIs were defined as expanded, with this threshold being based on coefficient-of-variation modelling across technical triplicates. TCRdb redid the processing of the public reads, applying fastp at Q25 and MiXCR, and retained in-frame beta chains. Every entry covers one CDR3 protein and lists the most common genes and DNA from its rows. For this entry, the V and J calls and clone size follow TCRdb and not the study's own pipeline. The table for this sample lists tens of thousands of distinct CDR3 sequences; approximately 6.2% of them were counted only once. The ten top clones hold more than 40% of the sample.

The sample comprised CD8+ T cells from blood. The origin of this receptor is a man between 18 and 35 years old in good health. Rearrangement joined TRBV12-3 or TRBV12-4 to TRBJ2-3; the D gene is possibly TRBD1, with 5 bases matching. The CDR3 region reads CASSPRASTDTQYF. DNA sequence: TGTGCCAGCAGTCCCAGGGCTAGCACAGATACGCAGTATTTT.